The source of this TCR beta chain is a study of blood T cell repertoires in COVID-19. Whole-study context: The origin of the acute and convalescent COVID-19 samples was the United States, Italy and Spain. The analysed material was cDNA or gDNA that came from T cells, B-cell-depleted T cells, or PBMCs.

Original processing methods: Counts of nucleated cells, estimated from reference gene primer amplification, were obtained. Assay: immunoSEQ multiplex PCR; the TCRdb copy retains only in-frame clones and omits some. The DNA was the basis for D and trimming; V, J and clone size are from that table. The sample has more than 110,000 clones; around three quarters are singletons. The sample consisted of peripheral blood. The sequence was obtained from a man older than 75 with acute or convalescent COVID-19.

CDR3 amino acids: CASSRLPTGKGYGYTF. CDR3 DNA sequence: TGTGCCAGCTCACGACTCCCGACAGGGAAGGGCTATGGCTACACCTTC. The gene calls are TRBV18 and TRBJ1-2; 7 bases fit TRBD1. The CDR3 is made up of 16 amino acids. The V and J ends lost 4 bases and 4 bases, in that order; junction bases with no gene match: 12. The germline V gene encodes CDR1 KGHSH and CDR2 LQKENI.